Listed below are T cell receptor beta chains from one sample, sequenced in a study of beta chain features in type 1 diabetes. Assay: immunoSEQ multiplex PCR; the TCRdb copy retains only in-frame clones and omits some. Of nearly 350,000 clones in the sample, roughly 8.8% were seen once. The sequencing input was central memory CD4+ T cells from blood. These receptors all come from a man aged 25-40 years with type 1 diabetes. The CDR3 runs from the conserved cysteine through the conserved F or W. A D gene is named only where the DNA matches it firmly. The listing skips clone size in some rows; elsewhere it reads once, few, many or a size class.

J: TRBJ1-2
V: TRBV19
size: -
D: -
DNA: TGTGCCAGTAGTCGCAGGGAAGGAGGATTAGGCTACACCTTC
CDR3: CASSRREGGLGYTF

J: TRBJ1-4
V: TRBV25-1
size: -
D: -
DNA: TGTGCCAGCAGTGAATTAATAGGGGGTGACGATGAAAAACTGTTTTTT
CDR3: CASSELIGGDDEKLFF

J: TRBJ1-6
V: TRBV21-1
size: few
D: -
DNA: TGTGCCAGCAGCACTAGGGACAGTAGCTCCTATAATTCACCCCTCCACTTT
CDR3: CASSTRDSSSYNSPLHF

J: TRBJ2-1
V: TRBV9
size: -
D: TRBD1
DNA: TGTGCCAGCAGCGTAGCTGGGACAGGGAGAAGGGAGCAGTTCTTC
CDR3: CASSVAGTGRREQFF

J: TRBJ1-2
V: TRBV4-3
size: -
D: -
DNA: TGCGCCAGCAGCCAAGAAGGGGACGGCTACACCTTC
CDR3: CASSQEGDGYTF

J: TRBJ1-5
V: TRBV2
size: -
D: -
DNA: TGTGCCAGCAGTGGGGGCCATCAGCCCCAGCATTTT
CDR3: CASSGGHQPQHF

J: TRBJ2-7
V: TRBV2
size: few
D: TRBD1
DNA: TGTGCCAGCAGTGTGGCCGGCGCCGGGACAGGGGGCTCCTACGAGCAGTACTTC
CDR3: CASSVAGAGTGGSYEQYF

J: TRBJ1-1
V: TRBV28
size: -
D: -
DNA: TGTGCCAGCAGTTCCCATGAAGCTTTCTTT
CDR3: CASSSHEAFF

J: TRBJ2-2
V: TRBV5-6
size: -
D: -
DNA: TGTGCCAGCAGCTTGGTTACCTGGCGGGAGCTGTTTTTT
CDR3: CASSLVTWRELFF

J: TRBJ1-2
V: TRBV2
size: -
D: -
DNA: TGTGCCAGCAGTGCAGACAGCCGATCCTATGGCTACACCTTC
CDR3: CASSADSRSYGYTF

J: TRBJ2-7
V: TRBV11-2
size: -
D: TRBD1
DNA: TGTGCCAGCAGCTTCAAAACCGGGACAGCCTTATACGAGCAGTACTTC
CDR3: CASSFKTGTALYEQYF

J: TRBJ2-1
V: TRBV7-2
size: few
D: -
DNA: TGTGCCAGCAGCCCAGGTGGTAGCGGTCCAAGGAATGAGCAGTTCTTC
CDR3: CASSPGGSGPRNEQFF

J: TRBJ2-6
V: TRBV2
size: many
D: -
DNA: TGTGCCAGCAGTGAAGCGGGACGGGGGTCCAACGTCCTGACTTTC
CDR3: CASSEAGRGSNVLTF

J: TRBJ2-4
V: TRBV2
size: many
D: TRBD2
DNA: TGTGCCAGCAGCGAGCGGGGGGGCCGGACCAAAAACATTCAGTACTTC
CDR3: CASSERGGRTKNIQYF

J: TRBJ1-6
V: TRBV18
size: few
D: -
DNA: TGTGCCAGCTCACCACTGGGGGCGGACAATTCACCCCTCCACTTT
CDR3: CASSPLGADNSPLHF

J: TRBJ1-1
V: TRBV7-9
size: few
D: -
DNA: TGTGCCAGCAGCTTGAGGACTGGGAACACTGAAGCTTTCTTT
CDR3: CASSLRTGNTEAFF

J: TRBJ2-2
V: TRBV5-5
size: few
D: -
DNA: TGTGCCAGCAGCTTAATATCGGGAGCCGGGGAGCTGTTTTTT
CDR3: CASSLISGAGELFF

J: TRBJ2-2
V: TRBV7-2
size: -
D: -
DNA: TGTGCCAGCAGCTTAGCCAGGGGTGGGGAACTGTTTTTT
CDR3: CASSLARGGELFF

J: TRBJ2-7
V: TRBV28
size: few
D: TRBD2
DNA: TGTGCCAGCAGTCCGGGCGGGGGGCTCCCCTACGAGCAGTACTTC
CDR3: CASSPGGGLPYEQYF

J: TRBJ2-1
V: TRBV6-5
size: -
D: TRBD2
DNA: TGTGCCAGCAGTTTGGAGCGGGGGTCTTACAATGAGCAGTTCTTC
CDR3: CASSLERGSYNEQFF